This T cell receptor (beta chain) was recorded in a study of STAT3 mutations in large granular lymphocyte leukemia. Study-level information: Roughly half the longitudinally sequenced T-LGLL patients had canonical STAT3 mutations. Notes on the study in general: Suggested: STAT3 mutation was not the ancestral event for these clonal expansions. At least one immunodominant TCR beta clonotype appeared in every T-cell large granular lymphocyte leukemia patient.

This CDR3 spans 17 amino acids. After removal of 4 bases from V and 5 bases from J, the junction contained 13 bases not matched to a gene. As concerns this clone: What it recognizes is unknown.

This table comes from immunoSEQ multiplex PCR, and its TCRdb copy is limited to in-frame clones, with some not included. The sample consists of about 15,000 clones, approximately 91% of them appearing once. The source is a woman in her forties or fifties with T-cell large granular lymphocyte leukemia. Some clones in this sample may be carry-over from other donors' samples. The rearrangement joins TRBV23-1 to TRBJ1-5; TRBD1 agrees at 8 bases. TRBV23-1 is an ORF for which the function is uncertain. The sequenced sample was peripheral blood mononuclear cells. The CDR3 is CASSRGFGQGTDQPQHF. CDR3 coding DNA: TGCGCCAGCAGTCGGGGGTTCGGACAGGGAACGGATCAGCCCCAGCATTTT.